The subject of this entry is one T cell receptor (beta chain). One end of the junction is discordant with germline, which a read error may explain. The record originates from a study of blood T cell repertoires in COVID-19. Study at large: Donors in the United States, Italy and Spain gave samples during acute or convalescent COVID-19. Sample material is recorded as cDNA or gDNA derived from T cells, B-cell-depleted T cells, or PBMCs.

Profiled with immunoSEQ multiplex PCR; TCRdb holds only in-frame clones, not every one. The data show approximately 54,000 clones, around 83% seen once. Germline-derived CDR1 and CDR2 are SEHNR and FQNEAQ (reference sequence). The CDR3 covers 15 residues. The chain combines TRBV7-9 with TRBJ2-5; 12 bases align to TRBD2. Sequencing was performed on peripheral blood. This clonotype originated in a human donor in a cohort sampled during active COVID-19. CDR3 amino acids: CASSLAGGPGETQYF. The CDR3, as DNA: TGTGCCAGCAGCCTAGCGGGAGGGCCTGGAGAGACCCAGTACTTC.